Detailed here is one T cell receptor beta chain. Its cognate antigen is unknown. An end of the junction differs from the germline gene, which may be a read error. These data come from a study of a mutant IDH1 vaccine in newly diagnosed glioma. Looking at the study overall: The first vaccination came 4-6 weeks after radiotherapy alone, or with temozolomide cycles.

Time point in this sample: week 47, end of study. All doses held 300 ug of mutant IDH1 20-mer peptide, with topical imiquimod. Donor diagnoses consisted of new WHO grade 3 or 4 IDH1-mutant, ATRX-lost astrocytomas. Sequencing used immunoSEQ multiplex PCR; TCRdb keeps in-frame clones, though not all of them. The table shows tens of thousands of clones, with approximately 80% occurring only once. Study findings and constraints: Vaccination induced immune responses in around 94% of patients.

The material was PBMCs, obtained from a glioma patient whose treatment included an IDH1 peptide vaccine. This TCR came from a middle-aged man with glioma.

The CDR3 coding sequence is TGTGCTAGCAGCTTAGGGGATGGAATCACCGGGGAGCTGTTTTTT. It translates to CASSLGDGITGELFF. J is TRBJ2-2 and V is TRBV7-7, with a possible D match to TRBD1 (5 bases). The CDR3 has 15 residues. The germline V gene has CDR1 SSHAT and CDR2 FNYEAQ (reference sequence).